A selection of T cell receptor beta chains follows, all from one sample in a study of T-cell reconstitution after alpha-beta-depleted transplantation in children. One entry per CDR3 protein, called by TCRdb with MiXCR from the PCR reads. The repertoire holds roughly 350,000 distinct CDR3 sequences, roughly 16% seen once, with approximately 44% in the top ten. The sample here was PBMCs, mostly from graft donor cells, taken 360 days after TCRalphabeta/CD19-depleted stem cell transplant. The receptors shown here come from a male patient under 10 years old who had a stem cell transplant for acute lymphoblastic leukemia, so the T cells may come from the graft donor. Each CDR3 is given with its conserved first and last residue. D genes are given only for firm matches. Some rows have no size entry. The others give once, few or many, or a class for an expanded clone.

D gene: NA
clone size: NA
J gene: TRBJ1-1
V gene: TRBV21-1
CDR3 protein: CASSNRTGTEAFF
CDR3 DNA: TGTGCCAGCAGCAACAGGACAGGGACTGAAGCTTTCTTT

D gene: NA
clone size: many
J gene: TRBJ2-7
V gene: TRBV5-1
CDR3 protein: CASSFGAAEQYF
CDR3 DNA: TGCGCCAGCAGCTTTGGGGCAGCCGAGCAGTACTTC

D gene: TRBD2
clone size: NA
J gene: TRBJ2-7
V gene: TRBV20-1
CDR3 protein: CSAQVTSGRLEQYF
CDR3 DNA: TGCAGTGCGCAAGTTACTAGCGGGAGATTGGAGCAGTACTTC

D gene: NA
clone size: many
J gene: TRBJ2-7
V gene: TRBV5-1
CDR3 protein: CASSLWDTNSYEQYF
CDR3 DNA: TGCGCCAGCAGCCTGTGGGACACCAACTCCTACGAGCAGTACTTC

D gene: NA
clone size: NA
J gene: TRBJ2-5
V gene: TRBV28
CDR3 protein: CASSFRFQETQYF
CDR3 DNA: TGTGCCAGCAGTTTCCGTTTTCAAGAGACCCAGTACTTC

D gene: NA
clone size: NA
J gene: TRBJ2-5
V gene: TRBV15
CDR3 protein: CATSRDKARGEDQETQYF
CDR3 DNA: TGTGCCACCAGCAGAGACAAGGCCAGGGGAGAAGATCAAGAGACCCAGTACTTC

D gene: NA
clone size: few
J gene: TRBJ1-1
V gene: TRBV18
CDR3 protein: CASSPPPGPNTEAFF
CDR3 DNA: TGTGCCAGCTCACCACCGCCAGGGCCGAACACTGAAGCTTTCTTT

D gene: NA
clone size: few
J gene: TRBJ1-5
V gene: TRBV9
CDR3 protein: CASSVGGRADQPQHF
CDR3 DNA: TGTGCCAGCAGCGTAGGGGGTAGGGCTGATCAGCCCCAGCATTTT

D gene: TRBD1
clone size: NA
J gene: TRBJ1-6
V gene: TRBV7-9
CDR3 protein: CASSLISGQGNSPLHF
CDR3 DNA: TGTGCCAGCAGCTTAATTTCGGGACAGGGAAATTCACCCCTCCACTTT

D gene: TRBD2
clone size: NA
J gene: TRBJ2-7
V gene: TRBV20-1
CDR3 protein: CSARSLAARSTSSEQYF
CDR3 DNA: TGCAGTGCTAGATCACTAGCGGCCAGGTCAACTTCGAGCGAGCAGTACTTC

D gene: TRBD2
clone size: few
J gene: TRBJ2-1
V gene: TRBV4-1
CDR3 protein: CASSQPGLAGGDEQFF
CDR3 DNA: TGCGCCAGCAGCCAACCGGGACTAGCGGGAGGAGATGAGCAGTTCTTC

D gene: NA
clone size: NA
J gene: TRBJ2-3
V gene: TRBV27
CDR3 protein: CASSLPPSSTDTQYF
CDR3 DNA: TGTGCCAGCAGTTTACCCCCGTCTAGCACAGATACGCAGTATTTT

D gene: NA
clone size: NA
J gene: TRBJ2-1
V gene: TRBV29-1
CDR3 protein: CSVSPGAGEQFF
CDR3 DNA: TGCAGCGTTTCCCCAGGGGCCGGTGAGCAGTTCTTC

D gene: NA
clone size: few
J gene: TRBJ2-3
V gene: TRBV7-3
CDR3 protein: CASSLTGGPPGTDTQYF
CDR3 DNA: TGTGCCAGCAGCTTAACTGGTGGCCCTCCGGGCACAGATACGCAGTATTTT

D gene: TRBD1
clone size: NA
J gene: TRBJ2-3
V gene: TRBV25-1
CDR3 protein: CASSESHGQGAPDTQYF
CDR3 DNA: TGTGCCAGCAGTGAATCCCACGGACAGGGGGCCCCAGATACGCAGTATTTT

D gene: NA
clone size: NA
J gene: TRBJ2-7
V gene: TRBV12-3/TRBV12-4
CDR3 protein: CASSALTRYEQYF
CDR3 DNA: TGTGCCAGCAGTGCGCTAACTAGGTACGAGCAGTACTTC

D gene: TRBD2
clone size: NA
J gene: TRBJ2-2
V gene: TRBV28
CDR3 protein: CASSFGLETTGELFF
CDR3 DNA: TGTGCCAGCAGTTTCGGACTAGAGACGACCGGGGAGCTGTTTTTT

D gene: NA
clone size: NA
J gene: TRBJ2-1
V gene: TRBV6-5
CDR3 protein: CASSSWDSRNEQFF
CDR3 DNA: TGTGCCAGCAGTTCCTGGGACTCCCGCAATGAGCAGTTCTTC

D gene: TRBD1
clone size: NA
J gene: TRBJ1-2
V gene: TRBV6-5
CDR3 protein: CASSPTRTGDYGYTF
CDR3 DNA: TGTGCCAGCAGTCCGACGAGGACAGGCGACTATGGCTACACCTTC

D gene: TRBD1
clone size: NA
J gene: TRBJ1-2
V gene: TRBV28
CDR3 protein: CASGEGAPGYGYTF
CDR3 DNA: TGTGCCAGCGGGGAGGGGGCGCCGGGCTATGGCTACACCTTC

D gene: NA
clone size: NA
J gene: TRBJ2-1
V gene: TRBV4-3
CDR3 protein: CASSQDPGSPDNEQFF
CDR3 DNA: TGCGCCAGCAGCCAAGACCCAGGCTCCCCGGACAATGAGCAGTTCTTC

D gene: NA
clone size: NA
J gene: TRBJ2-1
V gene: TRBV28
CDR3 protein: CASSQHLPGHPYNEQFF
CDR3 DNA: TGTGCCAGCAGTCAACACCTACCGGGACACCCTTACAATGAGCAGTTCTTC

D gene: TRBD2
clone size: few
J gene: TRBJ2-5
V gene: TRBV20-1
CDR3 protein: CSAISGRGMETQYF
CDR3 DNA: TGCAGTGCTATATCCGGGAGGGGAATGGAGACCCAGTACTTC

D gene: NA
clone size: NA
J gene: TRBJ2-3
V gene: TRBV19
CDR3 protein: CASSMRDVHTTDTQYF
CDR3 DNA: TGTGCCAGTAGTATGAGGGATGTCCACACCACAGATACGCAGTATTTT

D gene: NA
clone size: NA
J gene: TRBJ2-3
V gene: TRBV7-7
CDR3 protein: CASSLRRLTLISTDTQYF
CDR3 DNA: TGTGCTAGCAGCCTCCGACGGCTTACCCTCATAAGCACAGATACGCAGTATTTT

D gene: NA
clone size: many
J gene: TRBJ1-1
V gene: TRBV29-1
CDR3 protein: CSVGSSEEAFF
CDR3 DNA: TGCAGCGTTGGTAGCAGCGAGGAAGCTTTCTTT

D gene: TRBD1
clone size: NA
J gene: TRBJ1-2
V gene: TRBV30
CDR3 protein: CALGDRAYGYTF
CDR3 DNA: TGTGCCCTCGGGGACAGGGCTTACGGCTACACCTTC

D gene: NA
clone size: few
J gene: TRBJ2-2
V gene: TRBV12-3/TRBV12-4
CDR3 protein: CASSGANYTAYKPGELFF
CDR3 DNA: TGTGCCAGCTCCGGGGCAAACTATACGGCCTATAAGCCCGGGGAGCTGTTTTTT

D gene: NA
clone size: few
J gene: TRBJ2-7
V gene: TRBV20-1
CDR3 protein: CSARGGTSYEQYF
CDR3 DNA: TGCAGTGCTAGAGGAGGGACCTCCTACGAGCAGTACTTC

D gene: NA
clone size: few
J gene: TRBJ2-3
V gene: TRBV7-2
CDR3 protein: CASSPGAPQYF
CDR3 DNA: TGTGCCAGCAGCCCCGGGGCCCCCCAGTATTTT

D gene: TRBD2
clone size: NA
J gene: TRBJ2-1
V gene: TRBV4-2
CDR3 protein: CASSQEGRLAGVGDEQFF
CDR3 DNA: TGTGCCAGCAGCCAAGAAGGGCGGCTAGCGGGAGTTGGCGATGAGCAGTTCTTC

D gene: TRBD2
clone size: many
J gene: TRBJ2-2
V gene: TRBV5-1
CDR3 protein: CASQNTPGLAVTGELFF
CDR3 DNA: TGCGCCAGCCAAAACACCCCGGGACTAGCTGTCACCGGGGAGCTGTTTTTT

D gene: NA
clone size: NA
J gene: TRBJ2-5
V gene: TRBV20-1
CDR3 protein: CSASVRPSGQETQYF
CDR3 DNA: TGCAGTGCTAGTGTCAGGCCCTCCGGACAAGAGACCCAGTACTTC

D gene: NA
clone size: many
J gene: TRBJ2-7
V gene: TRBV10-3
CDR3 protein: CAISEWGNSYEQYF
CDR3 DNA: TGTGCCATCAGTGAATGGGGGAACTCCTACGAGCAGTACTTC

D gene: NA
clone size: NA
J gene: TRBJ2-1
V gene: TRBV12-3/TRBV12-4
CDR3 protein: CASSHRSGLYNEQFF
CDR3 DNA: TGTGCCAGCAGTCACCGGTCTGGTCTATACAATGAGCAGTTCTTC

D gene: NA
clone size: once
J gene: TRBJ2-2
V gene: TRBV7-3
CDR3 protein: CASSPHSDSTGELFF
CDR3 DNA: TGTGCCAGCAGCCCCCACTCCGACAGCACCGGGGAGCTGTTTTTT

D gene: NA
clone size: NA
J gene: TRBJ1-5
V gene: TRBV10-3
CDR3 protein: CAISRTNNQPQHF
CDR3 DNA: TGTGCCATCAGTCGGACCAACAATCAGCCCCAGCATTTT

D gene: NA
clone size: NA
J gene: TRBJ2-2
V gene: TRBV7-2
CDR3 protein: CASSLDWVVAGELFF
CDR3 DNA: TGTGCCAGCAGCTTAGACTGGGTTGTGGCCGGGGAGCTGTTTTTT

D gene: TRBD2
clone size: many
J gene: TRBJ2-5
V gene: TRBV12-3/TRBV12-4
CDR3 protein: CASSLRTSRGGKTQYF
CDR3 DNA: TGTGCCAGCAGTCTCCGGACTAGCCGCGGGGGGAAGACCCAGTACTTC

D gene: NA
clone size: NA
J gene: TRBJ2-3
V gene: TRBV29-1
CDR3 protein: CSVSGVRTDTQYF
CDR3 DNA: TGCAGCGTTTCAGGGGTTCGGACAGATACGCAGTATTTT

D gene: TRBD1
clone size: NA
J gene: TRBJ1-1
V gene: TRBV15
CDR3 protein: CATSERDSEAFF
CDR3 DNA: TGTGCCACCAGCGAGAGGGACAGTGAAGCTTTCTTT

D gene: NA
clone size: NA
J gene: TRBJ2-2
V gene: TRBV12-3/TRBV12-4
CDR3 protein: CASSFLLATDFTGELFF
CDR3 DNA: TGTGCCAGCAGTTTTCTGCTAGCGACCGATTTCACCGGGGAGCTGTTTTTT

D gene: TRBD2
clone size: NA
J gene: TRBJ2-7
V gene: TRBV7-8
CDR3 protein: CASSPGLAGETHEQYF
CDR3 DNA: TGTGCCAGCAGCCCCGGGCTAGCGGGAGAAACCCACGAGCAGTACTTC

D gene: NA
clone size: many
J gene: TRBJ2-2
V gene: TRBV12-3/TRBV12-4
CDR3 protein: CASSFPQTRANTGELFF
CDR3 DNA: TGTGCCAGCAGTTTCCCCCAGACAAGAGCGAACACCGGGGAGCTGTTTTTT

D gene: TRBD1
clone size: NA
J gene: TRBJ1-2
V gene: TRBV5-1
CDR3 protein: CASSGGQLLDYTF
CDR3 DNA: TGCGCCAGCAGCGGGGGACAGCTACTAGACTACACCTTC

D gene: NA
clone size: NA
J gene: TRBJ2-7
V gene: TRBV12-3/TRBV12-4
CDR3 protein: CASSPTGWGSYEQYF
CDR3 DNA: TGTGCCAGCAGTCCTACAGGGTGGGGGTCCTACGAGCAGTACTTC

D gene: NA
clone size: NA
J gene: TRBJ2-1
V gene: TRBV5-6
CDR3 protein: CASSFGKHEQFF
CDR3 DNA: TGTGCCAGCAGCTTTGGGAAGCATGAGCAGTTCTTC

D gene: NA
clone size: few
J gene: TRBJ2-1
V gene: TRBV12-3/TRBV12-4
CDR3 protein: CASRPPWEDPHSYNEQFF
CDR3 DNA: TGTGCCAGCAGACCGCCCTGGGAGGACCCCCACTCCTACAATGAGCAGTTCTTC

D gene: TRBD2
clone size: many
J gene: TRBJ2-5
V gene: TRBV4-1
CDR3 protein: CASSQHLTRTSGQQETQYF
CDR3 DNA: TGCGCCAGCAGCCAACATCTCACTCGGACTAGCGGACAACAAGAGACCCAGTACTTC